These T cell receptor beta chains were read from a single sample in a study of blood T cells in healthy people across ages. TCRdb passed the 5' RACE reads through MiXCR, listing each CDR3 protein once. Counted here are about 1.5 million distinct CDR3 sequences, 40% to 50% occurring once; the ten biggest clones make up 7.9%. Sequenced sample: blood. These receptors were taken from a woman between 18 and 29 years old in good health. CDR3s include the opening cysteine and the closing phenylalanine or tryptophan. D genes are given only for firm matches. The size entry is marked missing in some rows and otherwise reads once, few, many or a size class.

.	TRBD2	16	TRBJ2-1	TRBV5-4	TGTGCCAGCAGCTCGGGGGGAGCGGGGAACTACAATGAGCAGTTCTTC	CASSSGGAGNYNEQFF
.	TRBD1	15	TRBJ2-7	TRBV6-5	TGTGCCAGCAGCTCTTTCGGACAGGGAGCCTACGAGCAGTACTTC	CASSSFGQGAYEQYF
few	.	14	TRBJ1-1	TRBV9	TGTGCCAGCAGCGTCGCACAGGGGAACACTGAAGCTTTCTTT	CASSVAQGNTEAFF
.	.	11	TRBJ2-3	TRBV10-3	TGTGCCATCAGTAACTTCGATACGCAGTATTTT	CAISNFDTQYF
.	.	14	TRBJ2-1	TRBV14	TGTGCCAGCAGCCGGCGGGGACCCTACAATGAGCAGTTCTTC	CASSRRGPYNEQFF
.	.	13	TRBJ2-5	TRBV10-3	TGTGCCATCAGTGAAAGCTTTCCAGAGACCCAGTACTTC	CAISESFPETQYF
once	.	14	TRBJ2-2	TRBV20-1	TGCAGTGCTAGTCACGGGACCCTGGCCGGGGAGCTGTTTTTT	CSASHGTLAGELFF
few	.	12	TRBJ2-1	TRBV2	TGTGCCAGCAGTGTCTGGCGGGGAGAGCAGTTCTTC	CASSVWRGEQFF
once	TRBD2	14	TRBJ2-5	TRBV20-1	TGCAGTGCGCCCCGGGGGGGGTCGAAAGAGACCCAGTACTTC	CSAPRGGSKETQYF
many	.	13	TRBJ2-7	TRBV29-1	TGCAGCGTTGAGGGCGCGACCCCCTACGAGCAGTACTTC	CSVEGATPYEQYF
.	.	16	TRBJ2-5	TRBV7-2	TGTGCCAGCAGCTCAATCGACAGGACGCCTAGGCGGACCCAGTACTTC	CASSSIDRTPRRTQYF
.	TRBD2	19	TRBJ2-3	TRBV28	TGTGCCAGCAGTTCTCGGACTAGCGGGGGGCCCGCTGGCAGGGATACGCAGTATTTT	CASSSRTSGGPAGRDTQYF
.	.	12	TRBJ1-6	TRBV6-1	TGTGCCAGCAGTGAAAGGAATTCACCCCTCCACTTT	CASSERNSPLHF
once	.	15	TRBJ1-2	TRBV6-2/TRBV6-3	TGTGCCAGCAGTTTTACAGGTTTCCCCGGCTATGGCTACACCTTC	CASSFTGFPGYGYTF
.	.	16	TRBJ1-1	TRBV6-5	TGTGCCAGCAGTTACTCGAATCAGGGTCAAAACACTGAAGCTTTCTTT	CASSYSNQGQNTEAFF
few	.	14	TRBJ1-2	TRBV5-1	TGCGCCAGCAGCCGACGTGAGGGGTCGGATGGCTACACCTTC	CASSRREGSDGYTF
few	.	12	TRBJ2-7	TRBV2	TGTGCCAGCAGACAGGGTCGGGACGAGCAGTACTTC	CASRQGRDEQYF
.	.	14	TRBJ2-1	TRBV14	TGTGCCAGCAGCCAAGCCAGGATAAACAATGAGCAGTTCTTC	CASSQARINNEQFF
.	.	14	TRBJ2-7	TRBV7-9	TGTGCCAGCAGCGAAGATGGACAGAACAATGAGCAGTACTTC	CASSEDGQNNEQYF
few	.	13	TRBJ1-2	TRBV5-1	TGCGCCAGCGCGGCAGTATCTAACTATGGCTACACCTTC	CASAAVSNYGYTF
.	.	14	TRBJ2-5	TRBV12-3/TRBV12-4	TGTGCCAGCAGTAAAATGGACCCGGTCGATGAGCAGTACTTC	CASSKMDPVDEQYF
.	.	11	TRBJ2-5	TRBV6-1	TGTGCCGGCAGGTTTGGAGAGACCCAGTACTTC	CAGRFGETQYF
.	.	15	TRBJ2-5	TRBV10-2	TGCGCCAGCAGTGAGAAGACGACCAAGGGGAATGAGCAGTACTTC	CASSEKTTKGNEQYF
many	TRBD2	15	TRBJ2-1	TRBV7-2	TGTGCCAGCAGCGCGGGGGTCCCTTCCTACAATGAGCAGTTCTTC	CASSAGVPSYNEQFF
.	.	15	TRBJ2-2	TRBV6-1	TGTGCCAGCAGTGAAAACCGGGGTCTCACCGGGGAGCTGTTTTTT	CASSENRGLTGELFF
few	.	15	TRBJ2-5	TRBV6-1	TGTGCCAGCAGTGCCCTAGGGACGAACCAAGAGACCCAGTACTTC	CASSALGTNQETQYF
.	.	12	TRBJ1-2	TRBV15	TGTGCCACCAGCAGCGTTAACTATGGCTACACCTTC	CATSSVNYGYTF
.	.	16	TRBJ1-4	TRBV7-9	TGTGCCAGCAGCTTAGTAGTATTGGGGGCGGATGAAAAACTGTTTTTT	CASSLVVLGADEKLFF
once	.	15	TRBJ2-7	TRBV15	TGTGCCACCAGCAGAGATGACACAGGGTCCTACGAGCAGTACTTC	CATSRDDTGSYEQYF